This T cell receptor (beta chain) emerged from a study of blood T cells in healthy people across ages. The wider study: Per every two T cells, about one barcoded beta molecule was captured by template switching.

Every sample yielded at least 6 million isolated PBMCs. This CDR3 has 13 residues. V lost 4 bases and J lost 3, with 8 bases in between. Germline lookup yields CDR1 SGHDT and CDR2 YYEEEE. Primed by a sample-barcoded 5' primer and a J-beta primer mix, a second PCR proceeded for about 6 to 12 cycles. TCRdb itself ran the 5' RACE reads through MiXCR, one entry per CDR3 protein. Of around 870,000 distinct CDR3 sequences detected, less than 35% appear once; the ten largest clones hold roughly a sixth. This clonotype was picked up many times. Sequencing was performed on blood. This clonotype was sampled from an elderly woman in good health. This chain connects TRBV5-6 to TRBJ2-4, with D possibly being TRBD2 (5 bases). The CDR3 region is CASSGGDKNIQYF. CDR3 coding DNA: TGTGCCAGCAGCGGAGGTGACAAAAACATTCAGTACTTC.